This T cell receptor (beta chain) was obtained from a study of regulatory T cells in long-lasting Graves disease. Described time point: newly diagnosed GD, antithyroid drugs for less than 3 months. RNA extracted from PBMCs served as the sequencing template. Building the TCR beta libraries relied on iRepertoire HTBI primers, and CDR3 regions underwent Arm-PCR. TCRdb analysed the multiplex PCR reads with MiXCR anew, one entry per CDR3 protein. This sample yields around 450,000 distinct CDR3 sequences, of which more than 13% are seen a single time; approximately 15% belongs to the top ten. The germline V and J ends were trimmed by 3 bases and 4 bases, with 17 bases remaining between them. The length of the CDR3 is 16 residues. Germline CDR1 SGDLS, CDR2 YYNGEE. These sequences were also reported in another study, on T cells in Graves' hyperthyroidism and ophthalmopathy.

The receptor was derived from a woman in her twenties or thirties with Graves disease. This chain links TRBV9 with TRBJ1-3; unclear D gene. Here the sequenced sample was peripheral blood mononuclear cells (PBMCs), taken at new diagnosis, from a patient treated with antithyroid drugs. The CDR3 here is CASSGSDGRAGNTIYF. For the CDR3, the DNA is TGTGCCAGCAGCGGATCAGACGGGAGAGCCGGAAACACCATATATTTT. The whole variable domain, remainder taken from reference TRBV9 and TRBJ1-3, is DSGVTQTPKHLITATGQRVTLRCSPRSGDLSVYWYQQSLDQGLQFLIQYYNGEERAKGNILERFSAQQFPDLHSELNLSSLELGDSALYFCASSGSDGRAGNTIYFGEGSWLTVV.